Following are 25 T cell receptor beta chains from one sample sequenced in a study of CD8 T cells in ankylosing spondylitis. TCRdb recomputed calls from the 5' RACE reads with MiXCR, one row per CDR3 protein. The data show approximately 540,000 distinct CDR3 sequences, with 10% to 15% seen just once and approximately 7% held by the top ten. Study-level results: One TCR beta motif, made up of under ten highly homologous variants, appeared characteristic of ankylosing spondylitis blood.

No antigens are known for them. Material for sequencing was blood, either unsorted or a sorted T cell fraction (not recorded which). The receptor set was obtained from a male donor with ankylosing spondylitis.

This clonotype appeared many times. V is TRBV5-1 and J is TRBJ1-1; 7 nucleotides line up with TRBD1. Unmatched junction bases numbered 6, after V lost 9 bases and J lost 1 base. Germline V gene lookup returns CDR1 SGHRS and CDR2 YFSETQ. The CDR3 is 13 residues long. CDR3 sequence reads: CATSTGRNTEAFF. CDR3 DNA: TGCGCCACCTCGACAGGGAGGAACACTGAAGCTTTCTTT.

This clonotype was observed a few times. The chain links TRBV15 to TRBJ2-7, with D perhaps matching TRBD2 (6 bases). CDR1 and CDR2 (germline): LNHNV, YYDKDF (reference sequence). There are 14 residues in the CDR3. The V end was cut by 1 base, the J end by 4 bases, with 11 bases between. DNA of the CDR3: TGTGCCACCAGCAGAGGTAGCGGCACGTACGAGCAGTACTTC. It translates to CATSRGSGTYEQYF. Based on the CDR3 plus reference TRBV15 and TRBJ2-7, the full variable domain is DAMVIQNPRYQVTQFGKPVTLSCSQTLNHNVMYWYQQKSSQAPKLLFHYYDKDFNNEADTPDNFQSRRPNTSFCFLDIRSPGLGDTAMYLCATSRGSGTYEQYFGPGTRLTVT.

This clonotype was detected ten times or more. This chain uses TRBV5-1 with TRBJ2-2; D call uncertain. The CDR3 spans 15 residues. V was pared by 7 bases and J by 3 bases, with 16 bases between. Germline V gene lookup returns CDR1 SGHRS and CDR2 YFSETQ. The CDR3, as DNA: TGCGCCAGCGGAGAACTCACAAGGGACACCGGGGAGCTGTTTTTT. Its protein is CASGELTRDTGELFF.

V usage is TRBV20-1 and J usage is TRBJ1-5; 10 bases fit TRBD1. Trimming at V came to 3 bases and at J to 5 bases, leaving 4 bases not matched to a gene. The germline V gene encodes CDR1 DFQATT and CDR2 SNEGSKA (reference sequence). The CDR3 extends over 14 amino acids. CDR3 DNA sequence: TGCAGTGCTAGTTCGGGGACAGGGGATCAGCCCCAGCATTTT. This translates into CSASSGTGDQPQHF.

The J gene is TRBJ2-2, the V gene TRBV11-3, with D perhaps matching TRBD2 (5 bases). Trimming removed 1 base at V and 0 bases at J, with 9 bases between. Per the germline V gene, CDR1 is SGHNT and CDR2 is YENEEA. CDR3 size: 16 residues. CDR3 sequence (DNA): TGTGCCAGCAGCTTAGGAAGGACTTCGAACACCGGGGAGCTGTTTTTT. Its protein is CASSLGRTSNTGELFF.

This clonotype has at least ten counts. The junction and the germline gene differ at one end; a read error may be behind it. The V call is TRBV4-1, the J call TRBJ1-5; D is unclear. The CDR3 contains 13 residues. CDR1 MGHRA and CDR2 YSYEKL come from the germline V gene. The CDR3 bases are TGTGCCAGCAGCCAAGATCCTGGTCAGCCCCAGCATTTT. Translation: CASSQDPGQPQHF.

The chain links TRBV5-5 to TRBJ1-4, with 12 bases fitting TRBD1. CDR3 length equals 15 residues. Looked up from germline, CDR1 is SGHKS and CDR2 is YYEKEE (reference sequence). V dropped 6 bases and J dropped 8; count of bases not matched to a gene: 8. CDR3 loop: CASNKGGTGGEKLFF. The DNA of the CDR3 is TGTGCCAGCAATAAAGGCGGGACAGGGGGCGAAAAACTGTTTTTT.

The V gene is TRBV7-9, the J gene TRBJ1-5; a possible D gene is TRBD1 (5 bases). This CDR3 is built from 13 residues. The V end lost 5 bases, the J end lost 4 bases, and 9 bases lay between the germline ends. Germline lookup yields CDR1 SEHNR and CDR2 FQNEAQ (reference sequence). This CDR3 is CASSTSGNQPQHF. The CDR3 coding sequence is TGTGCCAGCAGCACTTCAGGGAATCAGCCCCAGCATTTT.

This chain connects TRBV20-1 to TRBJ2-5; maybe TRBD1 (5 bases). The CDR3 has 14 amino acids. Germline V gene data show CDR1 as DFQATT and CDR2 as SNEGSKA (reference sequence). V shed 1 base and J shed 5 bases, with 14 bases lying between them. CDR3 loop: CSARVDRNAETQYF. In nucleotides, the CDR3 is TGCAGTGCTAGAGTTGACAGAAATGCGGAGACCCAGTACTTC.

The gene calls are TRBV6-1 and TRBJ2-7; no reliable D call. Trimming took 4 bases from V and 3 from J, leaving 7 bases between them. The CDR3 is 12 amino acids. The germline CDR1 and CDR2 sequences are MNHNS and SASEGT. CDR3 region: CASSVSRYEQYV. The CDR3 nucleotides are TGTGCCAGCAGTGTTAGTCGCTACGAGCAGTACGTC.

This clonotype was counted ten times or more. The genes are TRBV5-1 and TRBJ2-1; D is undetermined. Trimming shortened V by 0 bases and J by 8 bases, and 6 bases separated the two germline ends. Germline values: CDR1 SGHRS, CDR2 YFSETQ. This CDR3 comprises 12 residues. This chain's CDR3 is CASSLAWYEQFF. The CDR3 DNA reads TGCGCCAGCAGCTTGGCATGGTATGAGCAGTTCTTC.

The V and J genes are TRBV24-1 and TRBJ2-2; D is ambiguous. V lost 3 bases, J lost 4 bases, and 11 bases lay in between. CDR1 is KGHDR, CDR2 SFDVKD, per germline. There are 15 residues in the CDR3. CDR3 DNA sequence: TGTGCCACCAGTGATCGTGGGCAGCCCACCGGGGAGCTGTTTTTT. Translation: CATSDRGQPTGELFF.

This chain joins TRBV5-1 and TRBJ1-4; no reliable D call. Germline V gene lookup returns CDR1 SGHRS and CDR2 YFSETQ. V was shortened by 5 bases and J by 5 bases, with 13 bases between the two germline ends. The CDR3 contains 14 residues. CDR3 sequence reads: CASREPGMNEKLFF. For the CDR3, the DNA is TGCGCCAGCAGAGAGCCGGGGATGAATGAAAAACTGTTTTTT.

This clonotype showed up just a few times. The gene calls are TRBV6-5 and TRBJ1-5, with D maybe TRBD1 (5 bases). Germline lookup yields CDR1 MNHEY and CDR2 SVGAGI. V lost 4 bases, J lost 1 base, and 11 bases lay in between. CDR3 length equals 15 residues. In DNA form, the CDR3 reads TGTGCCAGCAGTTTTGACAGAAGAAGCAATCAGCCCCAGCATTTT. This codes for CASSFDRRSNQPQHF.

The sample holds many counts of this clonotype. The rearrangement links TRBV12-3 or TRBV12-4 to TRBJ1-5, with TRBD1 identical over 7 bases. Germline trimming cut 3 bases from V and 6 bases from J; bases unmatched to any gene: 5. This CDR3 spans 14 amino acids. The CDR3 is CASSLQGGGQPQHF. CDR3 nucleotide sequence: TGTGCCAGCAGTTTGCAGGGGGGTGGTCAGCCCCAGCATTTT.

This clonotype was seen ten or more times. CDR3 bases: TGTGCCAGCAGCCCGATCACGAGGAACGGCTACACCTTC. The encoded protein is CASSPITRNGYTF. The chain is built from TRBV3-1 and TRBJ1-2; the D is unclear. Germline assignment: CDR1 LGHDT and CDR2 YNNKEL (reference sequence). V was pared by 4 bases and J by 8 bases, with 14 bases between. The CDR3 length is 13 residues.

This clonotype was detected a few times. The chain is built from TRBV5-6 and TRBJ2-5, with a possible D match to TRBD2 (5 bases). The germline V gene has CDR1 SGHDT and CDR2 YYEEEE. V lost 4 bases and J 6 bases, leaving 22 bases between the germline ends. The CDR3 is 16 residues long. The CDR3, as DNA: TGTGCCAGCAGCCAAAGCGGAATACGGCCCCTGAAGACCCAGTACTTC. Protein: CASSQSGIRPLKTQYF.

Only a few counts were recorded for this clonotype. The gene calls are TRBV20-1 and TRBJ2-3; TRBD1 aligns across 7 bases. The V gene end was trimmed by 0 bases and the J gene end by 7 bases; junction bases not matched to a gene: 10. CDR3 size: 15 residues. CDR1 and CDR2 from the germline V gene are DFQATT and SNEGSKA (reference sequence). The CDR3 region has the DNA TGCAGTGCTAGAGAACAGGGGCTGGGTGGAAATACGCAGTATTTT. The encoded protein is CSAREQGLGGNTQYF.

This clonotype was counted only a few times. The chain links TRBV20-1 to TRBJ1-1; D might be TRBD1 (5 bases). Germline V CDR1 and CDR2: DFQATT, SNEGSKA (reference sequence). The CDR3 extends over 17 amino acids. Deletions cut 0 bases from V and 3 bases from J, with 20 bases between. CDR3 region: CSARDLRRGVLDTEAFF. The CDR3, as DNA: TGCAGTGCTAGAGATCTTAGGCGAGGGGTTTTGGACACTGAAGCTTTCTTT.

The sample holds a few counts of this clonotype. The chain uses TRBV2 and TRBJ1-5; D call uncertain. The CDR3 has 12 residues. V was pared by 8 bases and J by 3 bases, with 8 bases between. From germline, CDR1 is SNHLY and CDR2 FYNNEI. The CDR3 region has the DNA TGTGCCAGCGGTCTTACCAATCAGCCCCAGCATTTT. It translates to CASGLTNQPQHF.

CDR3 in DNA: TGTGCCAGCAGCCCCACCACCGGGCGGCAGTATTTT. As protein: CASSPTTGRQYF. This rearrangement joins TRBV7-8 to TRBJ2-3; D gene uncertain. The CDR3 sequence is 12 residues long. V was pared by 5 bases and J by 11 bases, with 14 bases between. CDR1 is SGHVS and CDR2 is FQNEAQ in the germline V gene. Full variable domain (outside the CDR3, taken from reference TRBV7-8 and TRBJ2-3): GAGVSQSPRYKVAKRGQDVALRCDPISGHVSLFWYQQALGQGPEFLTYFQNEAQLDKSGLPSDRFFAERPEGSVSTLKIQRTQQEDSAVYLCASSPTTGRQYFGPGTRLTVL.

The J gene is TRBJ1-2, the V gene TRBV6-1; weak D call: TRBD1 (6 bases). Trimming took off 4 bases at V and 4 bases at J, with 10 bases between the two ends. The length of the CDR3 is 13 residues. Per germline, CDR1 MNHNS and CDR2 SASEGT. As DNA, the CDR3 is TGTGCCAGCAGTGGACAGGCCCTCTATGGCTACACCTTC. It encodes CASSGQALYGYTF.

The chain recombines TRBV7-2 with TRBJ1-1; D is unclear. Germline assignment: CDR1 SGHTA and CDR2 FQGNSA. V was trimmed by 2 bases and J by 0 bases, leaving 4 bases between them. CDR3 length equals 13 residues. The DNA for the CDR3 is TGTGCCAGCAGCTTATGGATGAACACTGAAGCTTTCTTT. This codes for CASSLWMNTEAFF.

In its sample, this clonotype was seen many times. The V and J genes are TRBV7-2 and TRBJ2-2; no definite D call. CDR1 is SGHTA and CDR2 is FQGNSA in the germline V gene. V was shortened by 0 bases and J by 3 bases, with 8 bases between the two germline ends. The CDR3 runs to 15 residues. Here the CDR3 DNA reads TGTGCCAGCAGCTTAGCGTTAGCCGACACCGGGGAGCTGTTTTTT. Translating gives CASSLALADTGELFF.

About this clonotype itself: A read error may be the cause here, since a much bigger clone is one base away. The chain couples TRBV24-1 to TRBJ1-4; possible D gene TRBD1, 5 bases. V was trimmed by 5 bases and J by 8 bases, leaving 14 bases between them. Germline V lookup: CDR1 KGHDR, CDR2 SFDVKD. The CDR3 totals 14 residues. This chain's CDR3 is CATSGRGEEEKLFF. CDR3 nucleotides: TGTGCCACCAGTGGAAGGGGCGAAGAAGAAAAACTGTTTTTT.